This TCR beta chain stems from a study of shared clonotypes between healthy human individuals. Study findings and constraints: Clonotype sharing across a few donors was observed for roughly 5% of naive CD4 clonotypes. The authors sampled blood alone, and tissue repertoires likely differ. Generation probability values for non-shared clonotypes were lower than those for clonotypes shared by all four donors.

Naive-designated CD8 cells lacked CD45RO, were positively enriched for CCR7, and omitted terminally differentiated effector memory CD45RA+ cells. Note on this clone: Its specificity is unknown.

CDR3 size: 14 residues. Trimming pared 7 bases from V and 1 base from J, leaving 8 bases between. Germline V lookup: CDR1 MNHNS, CDR2 SASEGT. Methods used by the authors: Filtering was not the same, since immunoSEQ gave junction-only sequences without quality scores. TCRdb keeps only in-frame clones here, not all; method: immunoSEQ multiplex PCR. V, J and clone size derive from that table, while D and trimming were established from the DNA sequence. The table records some 2.1 million clones, around 95% of them present only once. This chain joins TRBV6-1 and TRBJ2-6; D remains unclear. Sequences were obtained from naive CD8+ T cells from PBMCs. The sequence came from a man in his late teens or twenties in good health. Some clones in this sample may be carry-over from other donors' samples. Written as DNA, the CDR3 is TGTGCCAGCATCGGAAGGTCTGGGGCCAACGTCCTGACTTTC. Translation gives CASIGRSGANVLTF.